The next 3 T cell receptor beta chains were all read from a single sample in a study of T cells after yellow fever vaccination. TCRdb used MiXCR to reprocess the 5' RACE reads, holding one entry per CDR3 protein. This table holds 500,000 to 650,000 distinct CDR3 sequences, less than 20% found once. The specimen comprised PBMCs, sampled 5 days after the first yellow fever vaccination. The source of these receptors is a man in his late teens or twenties who received the YFV17D yellow fever vaccine.

The chain is built from TRBV5-1 and TRBJ2-2; 8 nucleotides align to TRBD1. J lost 3 bases, V lost 2 bases, and 6 bases had no gene match. Germline V CDR1 and CDR2: SGHRS, YFSETQ. This CDR3 region has 16 residues. The CDR3 sequence: CASSLYQGAHTGELFF. CDR3 in DNA: TGCGCCAGCAGCTTATATCAGGGGGCGCACACCGGGGAGCTGTTTTTT.

V and J are TRBV3-1 and TRBJ1-2, with a possible D match to TRBD1 (5 bases). V was trimmed by 0 bases and J by 6 bases, leaving 14 bases between them. This CDR3 comprises 15 residues. Germline V gene data show CDR1 as LGHDT and CDR2 as YNNKEL (reference sequence). CDR3 coding DNA: TGTGCCAGCAGCCAAGAAACAGGACTCTCGGATGGCTACACCTTC. The encoded protein is CASSQETGLSDGYTF.

The V call is TRBV27, the J call TRBJ2-3, with D hard to call. Germline V gene lookup returns CDR1 MNHEY and CDR2 SMNVEV (reference sequence). There are 15 residues in the CDR3. Trimming removed 3 bases at V and 0 bases at J, with 10 bases between. Here the CDR3 DNA reads TGTGCCAGCAGTTTCGGCAGGACGAGCACAGATACGCAGTATTTT. Protein product: CASSFGRTSTDTQYF.